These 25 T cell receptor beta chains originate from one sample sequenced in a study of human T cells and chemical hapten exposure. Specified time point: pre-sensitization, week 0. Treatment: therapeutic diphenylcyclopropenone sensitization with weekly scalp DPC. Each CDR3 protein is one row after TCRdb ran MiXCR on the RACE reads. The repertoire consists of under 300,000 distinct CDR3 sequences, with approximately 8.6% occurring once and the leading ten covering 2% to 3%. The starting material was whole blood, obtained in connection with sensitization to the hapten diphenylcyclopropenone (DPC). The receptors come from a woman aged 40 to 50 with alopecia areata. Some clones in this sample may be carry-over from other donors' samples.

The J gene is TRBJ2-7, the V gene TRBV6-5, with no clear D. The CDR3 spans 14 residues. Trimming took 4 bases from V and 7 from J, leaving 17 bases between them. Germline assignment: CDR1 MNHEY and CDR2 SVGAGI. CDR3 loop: CASSSPSASREQYF. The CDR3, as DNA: TGTGCCAGCAGTTCCCCATCGGCCTCAAGGGAGCAGTACTTC.

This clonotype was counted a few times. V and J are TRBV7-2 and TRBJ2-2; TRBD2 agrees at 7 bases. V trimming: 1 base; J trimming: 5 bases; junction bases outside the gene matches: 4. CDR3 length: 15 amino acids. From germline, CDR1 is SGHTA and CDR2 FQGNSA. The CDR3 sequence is CASSLEGLTTGELFF. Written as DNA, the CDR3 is TGTGCCAGCAGCTTAGAGGGACTAACGACCGGGGAGCTGTTTTTT.

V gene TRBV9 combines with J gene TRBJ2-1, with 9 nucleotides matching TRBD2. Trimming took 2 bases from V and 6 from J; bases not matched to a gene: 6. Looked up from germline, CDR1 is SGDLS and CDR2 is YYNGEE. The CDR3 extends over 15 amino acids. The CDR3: CASSVLAGSGNEQFF. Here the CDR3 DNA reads TGTGCCAGCAGCGTTCTAGCGGGAAGTGGCAATGAGCAGTTCTTC.

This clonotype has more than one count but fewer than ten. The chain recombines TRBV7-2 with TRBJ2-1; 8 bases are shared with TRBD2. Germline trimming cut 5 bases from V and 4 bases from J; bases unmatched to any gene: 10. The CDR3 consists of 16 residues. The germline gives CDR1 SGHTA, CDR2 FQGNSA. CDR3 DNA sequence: TGTGCCAGCAGCCGCCAAGAGGCGGGGGGATACAATGAGCAGTTCTTC. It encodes CASSRQEAGGYNEQFF.

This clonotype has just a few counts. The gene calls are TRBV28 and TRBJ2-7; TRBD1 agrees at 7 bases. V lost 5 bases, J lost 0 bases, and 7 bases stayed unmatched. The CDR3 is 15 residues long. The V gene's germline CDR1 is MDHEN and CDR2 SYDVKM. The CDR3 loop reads CASSPRTGLSYEQYF. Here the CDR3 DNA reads TGTGCCAGCAGTCCCCGGACAGGACTCTCCTACGAGCAGTACTTC.

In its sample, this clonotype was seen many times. Written as DNA, the CDR3 is TGTGCCAGCAGTATGACAGGGAGCTCCTACAATGAGCAGTTCTTC. Protein sequence: CASSMTGSSYNEQFF. The chain joins TRBV27 to TRBJ2-1; 7 bases map to TRBD1. This CDR3 is 15 amino acids long. The V gene end was trimmed by 5 bases and the J gene end by 0 bases; junction bases not matched to a gene: 4. Germline V gives CDR1 MNHEY, CDR2 SMNVEV (reference sequence).

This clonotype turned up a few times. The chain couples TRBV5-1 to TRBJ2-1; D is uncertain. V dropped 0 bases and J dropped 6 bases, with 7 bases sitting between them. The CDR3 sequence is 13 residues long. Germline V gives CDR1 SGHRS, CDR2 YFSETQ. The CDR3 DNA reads TGCGCCAGCAGCTTGGGAGGTAGCAATGAGCAGTTCTTC. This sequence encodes CASSLGGSNEQFF.

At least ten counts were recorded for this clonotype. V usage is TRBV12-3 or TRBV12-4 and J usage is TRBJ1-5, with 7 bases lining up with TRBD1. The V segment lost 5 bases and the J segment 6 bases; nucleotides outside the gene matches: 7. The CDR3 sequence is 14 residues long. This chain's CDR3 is CASSLQGGAQPQHF. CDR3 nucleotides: TGTGCCAGCAGTCTCCAGGGGGGCGCTCAGCCCCAGCATTTT.

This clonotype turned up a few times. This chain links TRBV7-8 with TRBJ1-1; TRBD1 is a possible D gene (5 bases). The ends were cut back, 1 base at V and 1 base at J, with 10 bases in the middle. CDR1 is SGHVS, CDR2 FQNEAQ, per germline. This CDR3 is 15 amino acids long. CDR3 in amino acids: CASSLVSRGNTEAFF. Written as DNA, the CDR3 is TGTGCCAGCAGCTTAGTGAGTAGGGGGAACACTGAAGCTTTCTTT.

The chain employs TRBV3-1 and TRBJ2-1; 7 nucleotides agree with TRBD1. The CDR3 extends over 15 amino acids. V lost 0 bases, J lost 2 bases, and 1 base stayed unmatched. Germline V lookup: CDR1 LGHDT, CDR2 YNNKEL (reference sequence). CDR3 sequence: CASSQDTGAYNEQFF. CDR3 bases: TGTGCCAGCAGCCAAGATACAGGGGCCTACAATGAGCAGTTCTTC.

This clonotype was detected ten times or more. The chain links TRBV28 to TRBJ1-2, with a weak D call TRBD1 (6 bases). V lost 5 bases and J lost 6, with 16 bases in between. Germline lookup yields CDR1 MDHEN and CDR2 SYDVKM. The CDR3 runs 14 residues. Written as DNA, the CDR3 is TGTGCCAGCAGTCAACCAAGGACAGAGAATGGCTACACCTTC. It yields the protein CASSQPRTENGYTF.

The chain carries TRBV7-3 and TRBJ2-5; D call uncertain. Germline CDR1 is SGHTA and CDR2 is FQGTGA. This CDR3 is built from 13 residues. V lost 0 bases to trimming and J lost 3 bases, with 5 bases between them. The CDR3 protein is CASSLTFKETQYF. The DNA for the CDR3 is TGTGCCAGCAGCTTAACGTTTAAAGAGACCCAGTACTTC.

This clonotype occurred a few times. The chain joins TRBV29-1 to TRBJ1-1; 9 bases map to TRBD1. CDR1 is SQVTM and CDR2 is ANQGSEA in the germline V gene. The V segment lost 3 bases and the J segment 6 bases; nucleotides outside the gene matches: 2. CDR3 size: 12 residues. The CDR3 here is CSVEDRGPEAFF. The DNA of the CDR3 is TGCAGCGTTGAGGACAGGGGACCTGAAGCTTTCTTT.

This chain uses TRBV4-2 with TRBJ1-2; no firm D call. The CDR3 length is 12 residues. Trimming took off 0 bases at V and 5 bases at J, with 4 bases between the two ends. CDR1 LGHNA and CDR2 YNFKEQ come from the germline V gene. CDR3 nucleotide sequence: TGTGCCAGCAGCCAAGACGGATATGGCTACACCTTC. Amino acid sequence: CASSQDGYGYTF.

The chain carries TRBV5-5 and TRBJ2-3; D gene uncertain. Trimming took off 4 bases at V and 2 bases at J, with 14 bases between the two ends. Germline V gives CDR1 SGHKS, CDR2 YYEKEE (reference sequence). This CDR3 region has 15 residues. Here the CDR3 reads CASSPGPSNTDTQYF. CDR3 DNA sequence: TGTGCCAGCAGCCCCGGGCCATCAAACACAGATACGCAGTATTTT.

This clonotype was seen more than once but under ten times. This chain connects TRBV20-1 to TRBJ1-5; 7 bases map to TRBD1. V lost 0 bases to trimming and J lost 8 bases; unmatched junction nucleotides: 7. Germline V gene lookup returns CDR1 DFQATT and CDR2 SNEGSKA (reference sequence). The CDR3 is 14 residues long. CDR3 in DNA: TGCAGTGCTAGAGATATGACAGGGTTTGAGCCCCAGCATTTT. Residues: CSARDMTGFEPQHF.

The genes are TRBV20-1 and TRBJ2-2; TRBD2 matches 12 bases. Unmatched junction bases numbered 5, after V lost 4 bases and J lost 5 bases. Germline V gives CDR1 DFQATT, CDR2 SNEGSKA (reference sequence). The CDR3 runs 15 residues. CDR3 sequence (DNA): TGCAGTGCTACCCAGACTAGCGGGGGAACCGGGGAGCTGTTTTTT. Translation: CSATQTSGGTGELFF.

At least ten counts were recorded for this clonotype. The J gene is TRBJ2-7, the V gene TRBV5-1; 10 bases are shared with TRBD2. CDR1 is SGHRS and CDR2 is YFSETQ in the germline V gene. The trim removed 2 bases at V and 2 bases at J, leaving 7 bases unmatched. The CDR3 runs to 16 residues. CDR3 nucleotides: TGCGCCAGCAGCTTTTCAGGGACTAGCGCGACCTACGAGCAGTACTTC. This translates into CASSFSGTSATYEQYF.

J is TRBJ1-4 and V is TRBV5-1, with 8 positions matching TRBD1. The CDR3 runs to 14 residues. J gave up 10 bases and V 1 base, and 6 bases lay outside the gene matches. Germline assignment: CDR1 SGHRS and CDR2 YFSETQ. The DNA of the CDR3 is TGCGCCAGCAGCTTGCCGGGACAGGTGGCAAAACTGTTTTTT. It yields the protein CASSLPGQVAKLFF.

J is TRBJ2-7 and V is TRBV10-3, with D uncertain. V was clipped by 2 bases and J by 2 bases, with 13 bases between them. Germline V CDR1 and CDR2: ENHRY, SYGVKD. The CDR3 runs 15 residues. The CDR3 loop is CAISERSKVTYEQYF. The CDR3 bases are TGTGCCATCAGTGAGAGGTCAAAAGTCACCTACGAGCAGTACTTC.

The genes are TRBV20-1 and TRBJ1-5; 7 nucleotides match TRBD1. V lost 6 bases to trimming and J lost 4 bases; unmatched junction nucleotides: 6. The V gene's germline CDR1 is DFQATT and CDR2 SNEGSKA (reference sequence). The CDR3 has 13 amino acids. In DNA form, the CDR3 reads TGCAGTGCCAACCGGGACAGTAATCAGCCCCAGCATTTT. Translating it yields CSANRDSNQPQHF.

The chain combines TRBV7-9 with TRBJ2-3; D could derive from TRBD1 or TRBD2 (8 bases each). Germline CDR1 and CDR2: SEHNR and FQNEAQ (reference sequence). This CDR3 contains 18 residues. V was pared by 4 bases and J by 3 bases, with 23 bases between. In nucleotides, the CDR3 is TGTGCCAGCAGCTACCGGACAGGGCAAGCGGGAGTAACAGATACGCAGTATTTT. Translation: CASSYRTGQAGVTDTQYF.

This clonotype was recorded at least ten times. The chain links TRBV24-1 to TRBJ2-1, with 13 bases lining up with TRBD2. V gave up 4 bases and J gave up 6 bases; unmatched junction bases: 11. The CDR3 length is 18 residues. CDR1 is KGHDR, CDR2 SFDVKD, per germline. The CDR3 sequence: CATSDPTSGRFRGNEQFF. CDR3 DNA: TGTGCCACCAGTGACCCGACTAGCGGGAGGTTTCGGGGCAATGAGCAGTTCTTC.

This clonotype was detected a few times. This CDR3 is CASSHLSNQPQHF. Here the CDR3 DNA reads TGTGCCAGTAGCCACCTTAGCAATCAGCCCCAGCATTTT. The chain has TRBV19 and TRBJ1-5; D is unclear. Per germline, CDR1 LNHDA and CDR2 SQIVND (reference sequence). The V end was cut by 6 bases, the J end by 0 bases, with 6 bases between. CDR3 length: 13 residues.

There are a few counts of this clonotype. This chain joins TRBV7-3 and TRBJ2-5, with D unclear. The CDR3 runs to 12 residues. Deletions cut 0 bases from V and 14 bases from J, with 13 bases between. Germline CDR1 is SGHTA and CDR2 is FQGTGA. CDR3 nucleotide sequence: TGTGCCAGCAGCTTAACCCGAGACATCCCCTACTTC. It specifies CASSLTRDIPYF.